This TCR beta chain is drawn from a study of blood T cell repertoires in COVID-19. Study summary: Donors in the United States, Italy and Spain gave samples during acute or convalescent COVID-19. Nucleic acid was either cDNA or gDNA, and it came from T cells, B-cell-depleted T cells, or PBMCs.

The CDR3 runs to 14 residues. Trimming removed 8 bases at V and 5 bases at J, with 18 bases between. The germline gives CDR1 MNHEY, CDR2 SVGAGI. Under the authors' procedure: Amplifying reference gene primers gave estimates of nucleated cell counts. Measured with immunoSEQ multiplex PCR; TCRdb has only the in-frame clones, and not every one. V, J and clone size are taken as reported in that table, and D and trimming were inferred from the DNA itself. The sample lists tens of thousands of clones, about nine tenths seen once, with about 3.2% in the top ten. The sequenced sample consisted of peripheral blood. The chain employs TRBV6-5 and TRBJ2-5; weak D call: TRBD1 (6 bases). This receptor was taken from a woman in her 70s with acute or convalescent COVID-19. CDR3 nucleotides: TGTGCCAGCGGGGCTAACAGGGTTCGGGAGACCCAGTACTTC. It is translated as CASGANRVRETQYF.